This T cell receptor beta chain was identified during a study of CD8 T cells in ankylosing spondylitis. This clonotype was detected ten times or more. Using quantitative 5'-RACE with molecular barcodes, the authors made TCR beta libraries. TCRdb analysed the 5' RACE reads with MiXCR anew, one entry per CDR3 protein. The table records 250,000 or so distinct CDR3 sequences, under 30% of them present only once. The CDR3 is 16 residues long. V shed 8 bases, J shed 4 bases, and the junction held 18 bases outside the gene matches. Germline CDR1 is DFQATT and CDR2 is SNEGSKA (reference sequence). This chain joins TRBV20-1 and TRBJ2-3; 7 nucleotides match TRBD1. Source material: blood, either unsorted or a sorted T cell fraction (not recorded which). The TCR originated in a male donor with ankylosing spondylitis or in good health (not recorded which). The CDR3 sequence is CSIPGQTSAEADTQYF. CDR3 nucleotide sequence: TGCAGTATCCCGGGACAGACCTCCGCTGAGGCAGATACGCAGTATTTT.